The next 26 T cell receptor beta chains were all read from a single sample in a study of blood T cell repertoires in COVID-19. Sequencing used immunoSEQ multiplex PCR; TCRdb keeps in-frame clones, though not all of them. The sample comprises roughly 300,000 clones, 65% to 90% of which are singletons, and 3.5% to 5% rests with the top ten. The sequenced sample consisted of PBMCs or T cells enriched from blood (not recorded which). The receptors were sampled from a man aged 30 to 39 who had recovered from COVID-19.

This CDR3 is CASSPGRWNYGYTF. The CDR3 nucleotides read TGTGCCAGTAGCCCAGGCCGATGGAACTATGGCTACACCTTC. The V call is TRBV19, the J call TRBJ1-2; unclear D gene. Deletions cut 6 bases from V and 2 bases from J, with 13 bases between. CDR1 is LNHDA, CDR2 SQIVND, per germline (reference sequence). This CDR3 region has 14 residues.

This chain joins TRBV2 and TRBJ2-3, with D maybe TRBD2 (5 bases). V gave up 3 bases and J gave up 9 bases, with 22 bases separating them. This CDR3 spans 16 amino acids. Germline V CDR1 and CDR2: SNHLY, FYNNEI. The CDR3 region is CASSEVSAQAGGTQYF. The CDR3 nucleotides read TGTGCCAGCAGTGAGGTTTCAGCGCAGGCGGGTGGAACGCAGTATTTT.

V gene TRBV3-1 (or the pseudogene TRBV3-2) combines with J gene TRBJ2-7; a possible D gene is TRBD2 (6 bases). The CDR3 totals 16 residues. The germline CDR1 and CDR2 sequences are LGHDT and YNNKEL (reference sequence). V lost 4 bases and J lost 0, with 16 bases in between. The CDR3 DNA is TGTGCCAGCAGCCCGTTCGGGGGAGTGCCCTCCTACGAGCAGTACTTC. It is translated as CASSPFGGVPSYEQYF.

The rearrangement joins TRBV27 to TRBJ1-2; D possibly corresponds to TRBD1 (6 bases). V was trimmed by 6 bases and J by 2 bases, leaving 10 bases between them. The CDR3 consists of 13 residues. Germline V gene sequence: CDR1 MNHEY, CDR2 SMNVEV (reference sequence). CDR3 sequence reads: CASRGGQNYGYTF. CDR3 DNA sequence: TGTGCCAGCAGGGGCGGACAGAACTATGGCTACACCTTC.

The J gene is TRBJ1-5, the V gene TRBV20-1, with TRBD1 as a possible D gene (6 bases). The CDR3 spans 16 residues. V was cut by 3 bases and J by 0 bases, with 15 bases left in between. CDR1 and CDR2 from the germline V gene are DFQATT and SNEGSKA (reference sequence). The CDR3 loop reads CSASRQGSPSNQPQHF. The CDR3 region has the DNA TGCAGTGCTAGTAGGCAGGGGTCTCCTAGCAATCAGCCCCAGCATTTT.

The chain employs TRBV6-2 or TRBV6-3 and TRBJ2-1; 11 nucleotides align to TRBD2. V was clipped by 2 bases and J by 9 bases; unmatched bases: 9. The CDR3 runs 16 residues. The germline gives CDR1 MNHEY, CDR2 SVGEGT. CDR3 region: CASSYASGRRTGEQFF. In DNA, the CDR3 is TGTGCCAGCAGTTACGCTAGCGGGAGGCGTACAGGTGAGCAGTTCTTC.

The V and J genes are TRBV7-6 and TRBJ2-2; possible D gene TRBD1, 5 bases. V was shortened by 2 bases and J by 5 bases, with 9 bases between the two germline ends. The CDR3 length is 14 residues. Germline CDR1 reads SGHVS; CDR2 reads FNYEAQ. The CDR3, as DNA: TGTGCCAGCAGCTTAATTCAGGGAACCGGGGAGCTGTTTTTT. It encodes CASSLIQGTGELFF.

The rearrangement links TRBV10-2 to TRBJ2-7; 10 bases are a match to TRBD1. Germline values: CDR1 WSHSY, CDR2 SAAADI. The ends lost 6 bases at V and 6 bases at J; junction bases unmatched: 8. The CDR3 length is 14 residues. CDR3 sequence reads: CASRPGQGNSEQYF. CDR3 sequence (DNA): TGCGCCAGCAGACCGGGACAGGGGAATTCCGAGCAGTACTTC.

The CDR3 loop is CASSDGTGGTEAFF. The CDR3 DNA reads as TGTGCCAGCAGTGACGGGACAGGGGGCACTGAAGCTTTCTTT. This chain links TRBV6-1 with TRBJ1-1; 11 nucleotides align to TRBD1. The CDR3 runs to 14 residues. Germline CDR1 MNHNS, CDR2 SASEGT. Losses at the gene ends were 3 bases for V and 4 bases for J; bases not matched to a gene: 1.

V and J are TRBV6-5 and TRBJ2-2; 7 bases fit TRBD2. There are 15 residues in the CDR3. The germline CDR1 and CDR2 sequences are MNHEY and SVGAGI. After removal of 2 bases from V and 4 bases from J, the junction contained 4 bases not matched to a gene. The CDR3 DNA is TGTGCCAGCAGTTACGCTAGCGGAGCCACCGGGGAGCTGTTTTTT. Its protein is CASSYASGATGELFF.

The chain has TRBV6-5 and TRBJ1-1; D is perhaps TRBD1 (6 bases). The germline V gene encodes CDR1 MNHEY and CDR2 SVGAGI. Trimming shortened V by 2 bases and J by 10 bases, and 8 bases separated the two germline ends. This CDR3 has 11 residues. CDR3 amino acids: CASSYGQLAFF. The CDR3 DNA sequence: TGTGCCAGCAGTTACGGACAGCTAGCTTTCTTT.

The chain couples TRBV5-4 to TRBJ2-3; TRBD1 matches 8 bases. The CDR3 is 15 residues long. V shed 3 bases, J shed 2 bases, and the junction held 5 bases outside the gene matches. Germline V CDR1 and CDR2: SGHNT, YYREEE (reference sequence). The CDR3 DNA follows: TGTGCCAGCAGCTCGGGACAGGCAGTCACAGATACGCAGTATTTT. This encodes CASSSGQAVTDTQYF.

This clone was seen only a few times. J is TRBJ2-7 and V is TRBV21-1; the table's D call TRBD2 went unverified against the DNA. TRBV21-1 is designated a pseudogene. This CDR3 comprises 14 residues. CDR3 nucleotides: TGTGCCACCGCGCTGCGGGGATCTCCCTACGAGCAGTACTTC. It is translated as CATALRGSPYEQYF.

The V call is TRBV3-1 (or the pseudogene TRBV3-2), the J call TRBJ1-4; D remains unclear. V was cut by 2 bases and J by 0 bases, with 13 bases left in between. Germline V gene data show CDR1 as LGHDT and CDR2 as YNNKEL (reference sequence). The CDR3 length is 17 residues. CDR3 protein: CASSQRQTSSTNEKLFF. CDR3 nucleotides: TGTGCCAGCAGCCAACGCCAGACATCCTCAACTAATGAAAAACTGTTTTTT.

The chain carries TRBV6-6 and TRBJ2-3; 7 bases line up with TRBD1. The V and J ends lost 6 bases and 2 bases, in that order; junction bases with no gene match: 8. The germline V gene has CDR1 MNHNY and CDR2 SVGAGI (reference sequence). The CDR3 loop spans 15 amino acids. The CDR3 bases are TGTGCCAGCAGGGGCCGACAGGGAGCCACAGATACGCAGTATTTT. This gives the protein CASRGRQGATDTQYF.

The gene calls are TRBV27 and TRBJ1-1; 9 bases are a match to TRBD1. The CDR3 has 15 amino acids. Losses at the gene ends were 3 bases for V and 5 bases for J; bases not matched to a gene: 7. The germline CDR1 and CDR2 sequences are MNHEY and SMNVEV (reference sequence). The CDR3 is CASSLSETGGTEAFF. DNA of the CDR3: TGTGCCAGCAGTTTGTCGGAGACAGGGGGGACTGAAGCTTTCTTT.

V is TRBV6-5 and J is TRBJ2-3, with D possibly being TRBD2 (5 bases). Trimming left V 6 bases short and J 6 bases short, with 7 bases between. The CDR3 has 11 residues. In germline, CDR1 is MNHEY, CDR2 SVGAGI. As DNA, the CDR3 is TGTGCCAGCAGAATAGCGGATACGCAGTATTTT. This codes for CASRIADTQYF.

The chain joins TRBV7-2 to TRBJ2-3, with D tentatively TRBD1 (6 bases). The CDR3 spans 17 residues. V lost 0 bases and J lost 4, with 17 bases in between. CDR1 and CDR2 (germline): SGHTA, FQGNSA. The CDR3 here is CASSLAGIGQWPDTQYF. DNA of the CDR3: TGTGCCAGCAGCTTAGCGGGAATAGGACAGTGGCCAGATACGCAGTATTTT.

This chain links TRBV19 with TRBJ2-7; 10 bases are a match to TRBD1. The germline V gene has CDR1 LNHDA and CDR2 SQIVND (reference sequence). The J segment lost 1 base and the V segment lost 10 bases, leaving 4 bases of the junction unmatched. The CDR3 loop spans 13 amino acids. The CDR3 here is CATGTGVSYEQYF. In DNA, the CDR3 is TGTGCCACTGGGACAGGGGTTTCCTACGAGCAGTACTTC.

This chain connects TRBV29-1 to TRBJ1-3, with D perhaps matching TRBD1 (6 bases). The germline V and J ends were trimmed by 8 bases and 3 bases, with 14 bases remaining between them. The CDR3 sequence is 13 residues long. Germline lookup yields CDR1 SQVTM and CDR2 ANQGSEA. The chain's CDR3 is CSSAGAGGNTIYF. As DNA, the CDR3 is TGCAGCTCCGCAGGGGCCGGTGGAAACACCATATATTTT.

The chain carries TRBV19 and TRBJ1-5, with a tentative D call TRBD1 (6 bases). CDR3 size: 12 residues. V lost 3 bases and J 12 bases, leaving 12 bases between the germline ends. Germline assignment: CDR1 LNHDA and CDR2 SQIVND (reference sequence). Written as DNA, the CDR3 is TGTGCCAGTAGTATTCCGAGGGGGAGCCAGCATTTT. As protein: CASSIPRGSQHF.

The CDR3 DNA follows: TGCGCCAGCAGCAAGACAGGGGATCTTACTGATGGCTACACCTTC. Residues: CASSKTGDLTDGYTF. The chain carries TRBV5-1 and TRBJ1-2; 8 bases map to TRBD1. J lost 6 bases, V lost 4 bases, and 11 bases had no gene match. Germline loops: CDR1 SGHRS, CDR2 YFSETQ. CDR3 size: 15 residues. The variable domain in full, with the rest retrieved from reference TRBV5-1 and TRBJ1-2, is KAGVTQTPRYLIKTRGQQVTLSCSPISGHRSVSWYQQTPGQGLQFLFEYFSETQRNKGNFPGRFSGRQFSNSRSEMNVSTLELGDSALYLCASSKTGDLTDGYTFGSGTRLTVV.

This clone was observed a handful of times. V gene TRBV9 combines with J gene TRBJ1-5; 9 bases match TRBD1. Germline V gene lookup returns CDR1 SGDLS and CDR2 YYNGEE. V lost 3 bases and J lost 7; bases outside the gene matches: 8. CDR3 size: 15 residues. The CDR3 DNA follows: TGTGCCAGCAGCGATGGGGACAGGGAGGGCCAGCCCCAGCATTTT. Protein: CASSDGDREGQPQHF.

The chain couples TRBV21-1 to TRBJ1-5; the table calls TRBD1, which could not be checked here. TRBV21-1 is described as a pseudogene. The CDR3 length is 17 residues. This chain's CDR3 is CASSSRRARGQHQPQHF. In DNA form, the CDR3 reads TGTGCCAGCAGCTCAAGGAGGGCCAGGGGGCAGCATCAGCCCCAGCATTTT.

This clone was picked up one time. The chain employs TRBV2 and TRBJ2-1; tentatively, D is TRBD2 (5 bases). The V end lost 2 bases, the J end lost 1 base, and 9 bases lay between the germline ends. The CDR3 runs to 15 residues. Germline values: CDR1 SNHLY, CDR2 FYNNEI. The DNA of the CDR3 is TGTGCCAGCAGTGAAATGAGGGTTTCCTACAATGAGCAGTTCTTC. This translates into CASSEMRVSYNEQFF.

This clone was found a few times. This chain's CDR3 is CASIPDRGCSYNSPLHF. The CDR3 bases are TGTGCCAGCATCCCGGACAGGGGCTGCTCCTATAATTCACCCCTCCACTTT. The chain couples TRBV21-1 to TRBJ1-6; the listed D gene, TRBD1, was not tested against the DNA. TRBV21-1 is a pseudogene segment. The CDR3 has 17 residues.